This TCR beta chain originates from a study of T cell responses to AZD1222 COVID-19 vaccine. Findings of the study overall: The CD4 TCRs associated with vaccination extended across spike and predominated at 160-218 and 743-854.

Clones were sequenced by immunoSEQ multiplex PCR, and TCRdb holds only the in-frame ones, with some missing. The repertoire holds fewer than 150,000 clones, with around four fifths as singletons. The CDR3 has 15 amino acids. The V end lost 2 bases, the J end lost 2 bases, and 11 bases lay between the germline ends. Per germline, CDR1 LGHDT and CDR2 YNNKEL (reference sequence). This clone came up once. The antigen remains unidentified. The chain links TRBV3-1 (or the pseudogene TRBV3-2) to TRBJ2-3, with TRBD1 as a possible D gene (5 bases). The receptor was derived from an adult in good health. Sequenced material: peripheral blood, taken on day 0 of AZD1222 vaccination. The CDR3 DNA sequence: TGTGCCAGCAGCCAACGGCAGGGCGCCACAGATACGCAGTATTTT. Protein product: CASSQRQGATDTQYF.